The 10 T cell receptor beta chains below all came from one sample that was sequenced in a study of blood T cell repertoires in COVID-19. Profiled with immunoSEQ multiplex PCR; TCRdb holds only in-frame clones, not every one. The sample shows 150,000 to 190,000 clones, roughly 80% of them seen only once. The sample comprised peripheral blood. Receptors originate from a man aged 55 to 70 with acute or convalescent COVID-19.

Only one count was recorded for this clone. V usage is TRBV6-6 and J usage is TRBJ2-5; perhaps TRBD2 as D (6 bases). The germline V and J ends were trimmed by 5 bases and 7 bases, with 14 bases remaining between them. The length of the CDR3 is 13 residues. Germline CDR1 is MNHNY and CDR2 is SVGAGI (reference sequence). The CDR3 here is CASSPRVEGTQYF. The CDR3 DNA follows: TGTGCCAGCAGTCCCCGGGTGGAGGGGACCCAGTACTTC.

V gene TRBV5-1 combines with J gene TRBJ1-2, with D possibly being TRBD1 (6 bases). Trimming left V 5 bases short and J 8 bases short, with 13 bases between. The CDR3 length is 12 residues. CDR1 is SGHRS and CDR2 is YFSETQ in the germline V gene. DNA for the CDR3: TGCGCCAGCAGGAGCCCAGGGGAAGGCTACACCTTC. It encodes CASRSPGEGYTF.

This chain uses TRBV29-1 with TRBJ2-3; 13 bases are a match to TRBD2. V was pared by 6 bases and J by 6 bases, with 9 bases of the junction left unmatched. The length of the CDR3 is 15 residues. CDR1 and CDR2 (germline): SQVTM, ANQGSEA. CDR3 bases: TGCAGCGTAAAGTTGGGACTAGCGGGAAGGGATACGCAGTATTTT. Translated: CSVKLGLAGRDTQYF.

This chain connects TRBV19 to TRBJ1-2; D is possibly TRBD1 (6 bases). CDR1 is LNHDA and CDR2 is SQIVND in the germline V gene (reference sequence). With 7 bases removed from V and 2 bases from J, the gap between germline ends came to 29 bases. The CDR3 covers 19 residues. This CDR3 reads CASTKTGTSPLGLNYGYTF. The CDR3 DNA is TGTGCCAGTACCAAAACCGGGACATCTCCGTTGGGATTAAACTATGGCTACACCTTC.

In its sample, this clone was seen a few times. The chain carries TRBV13 and TRBJ2-2; 7 bases map to TRBD1. Germline lookup yields CDR1 PRHDT and CDR2 FYEKMQ (reference sequence). J gave up 2 bases and V 4 bases, and 13 bases lay outside the gene matches. This CDR3 has 18 amino acids. The CDR3: CASSWTGWAGLNTGELFF. The CDR3 DNA reads TGTGCCAGCAGCTGGACAGGATGGGCGGGCTTAAACACCGGGGAGCTGTTTTTT.

V usage is TRBV9 and J usage is TRBJ2-3; 8 bases align to TRBD1. Germline V gene sequence: CDR1 SGDLS, CDR2 YYNGEE. The V and J ends lost 0 bases and 3 bases, in that order; junction bases with no gene match: 6. This CDR3 is built from 16 residues. As DNA, the CDR3 is TGTGCCAGCAGCGTAGATCCGAACAGGGGGACAGATACGCAGTATTTT. As protein: CASSVDPNRGTDTQYF.

This clone was seen a handful of times. The chain has TRBV4-2 and TRBJ1-2; 9 bases match TRBD1. The CDR3 has 13 residues. Germline loops: CDR1 LGHNA, CDR2 YNFKEQ. Trimming took 4 bases from V and 8 from J; bases not matched to a gene: 5. The CDR3 nucleotides are TGTGCCAGCAGCCCCCGGGACAGGGAAGGCTACACCTTC. Translating gives CASSPRDREGYTF.

The gene calls are TRBV19 and TRBJ1-3; 10 bases fit TRBD1. CDR1 is LNHDA and CDR2 is SQIVND in the germline V gene (reference sequence). The CDR3 extends over 15 amino acids. V dropped 9 bases and J dropped 4; count of bases not matched to a gene: 9. The CDR3 loop reads CASRQGANSGNTIYF. The CDR3 region has the DNA TGTGCCAGCAGACAGGGGGCGAACTCGGGAAACACCATATATTTT.

The chain is built from TRBV7-2 and TRBJ2-2; D perhaps matches TRBD2 (6 bases). The germline gives CDR1 SGHTA, CDR2 FQGNSA. V was cut by 7 bases and J by 3 bases, with 27 bases left in between. The CDR3 has 19 amino acids. CDR3 sequence reads: CASTQTSGMRGLDTGELFF. As DNA, the CDR3 is TGTGCCAGCACCCAAACCTCCGGGATGCGGGGATTGGACACCGGGGAGCTGTTTTTT.

The rearrangement uses TRBV19 and TRBJ1-3; D gene uncertain. Germline CDR1 is LNHDA and CDR2 is SQIVND (reference sequence). Trimming pared 6 bases from V and 5 bases from J, leaving 11 bases between. CDR3 length equals 13 residues. The CDR3 sequence: CASRDGFRNTIYF. CDR3 coding DNA: TGTGCCAGTAGAGACGGGTTTAGAAACACCATATATTTT.